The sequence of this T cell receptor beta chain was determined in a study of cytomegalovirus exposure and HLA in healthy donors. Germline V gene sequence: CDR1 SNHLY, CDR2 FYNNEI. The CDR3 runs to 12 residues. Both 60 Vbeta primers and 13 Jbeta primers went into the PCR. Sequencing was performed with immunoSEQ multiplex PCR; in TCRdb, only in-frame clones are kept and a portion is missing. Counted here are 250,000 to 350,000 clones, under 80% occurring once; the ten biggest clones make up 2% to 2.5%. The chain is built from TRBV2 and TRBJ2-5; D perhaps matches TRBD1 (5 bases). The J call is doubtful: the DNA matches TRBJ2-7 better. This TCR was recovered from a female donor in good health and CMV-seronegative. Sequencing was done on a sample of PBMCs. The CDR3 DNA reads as TGTGCCAACAAAGCCAACAGGTACGAGCAGTACTTC. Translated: CANKANRYEQYF.